Sequencing of this T cell receptor (beta chain) was carried out in a study of neurological immune-mediated disorders (dated by TCRdb to the late 2010s). For the wider study: Using UMI-based sequencing, the study compared peripheral blood TCR-beta repertoires from patients with HTLV-I-associated myelopathy (HAM/TSP), patients with multiple sclerosis, and healthy controls. The approximately 100 TCR-beta libraries included longitudinal samples, technical triplicates and paired sorted CD4+ and CD8+ T-cell subsets alongside PBMC samples. The cohort included about 66 subjects: some 15 with HAM/TSP, about 34 with multiple sclerosis, and 20 or so healthy controls. Broader findings and caveats from the paper: Expanded clones from different subjects shared no identical CDR3 amino acid sequences, which suggests that TCR-beta repertoires were private in all groups. TCR clonal expansion was greatest in HAM/TSP patients and smallest in MS patients, who ranked below even healthy controls.

V and J are trimmed by 3 bases and 4 bases, and the gene matches miss 8 bases of the junction. The CDR3 holds 16 amino acids from the cysteine to the phenylalanine. Just CDR3 DNA is preserved here, 48 bases in frame from base 1. This clonotype was counted ten times or more. Its antigen is still unknown. No base qualities exist here, and no much larger clone lies one base off it. Libraries from unsorted PBMCs were made from 2 million PBMCs kept in RNAlater at -80 degrees C until RNA extraction. Peripheral blood was subjected to Ficoll-Hypaque density gradient centrifugation to isolate PBMCs, which were then cryopreserved in liquid nitrogen. cDNA synthesis used template-switch 5'RACE with a primer carrying a 10-nucleotide random unique molecular identifier tagging each TCR transcript. Over 180 million TCR-beta sequences, covering 15-18 subjects, were produced in each sequencing run. The RNeasy kit was used to extract total RNA. Using the KAPA Real-time Library Amplification kit, TCR-beta VDJ regions were amplified with primers for the TCR constant region and the 5'RACE anchor. A first PCR added sample indexes and Illumina adaptors, and a second PCR then raised library yield. The roughly 650 bp TCR product was size-selected on a 2% E-gel SizeSelection system after Ampure bead purification. Before pooling, libraries had their quality checked on a Bioanalyzer, their concentration measured with Qubit, and their quantity determined with the Kapa Library Quantification kit. An Illumina HiSeq 2500 sequenced the libraries paired-end 2 x 150 bp. To increase sequence diversity, roughly 23-30% phiX was spiked into each library pool. In the authors' own workflow: Quality-filtered reads were processed with the UMI-based MiGEC pipeline, which removed over 75% of raw TCR sequences during error correction. VDJ genes were aligned to IMGT germline references, and clonotypes were defined by unique CDR3 amino acid sequence plus V-J genes. Clonal expansion, Shannon diversity and CDR3 relatedness (CalcPairwiseDistances, ClusterSamples) were evaluated with VDJtools, and phylogenetic trees were built with CLCbio workbench. A clone was classed as expanded if it had 8 or more unique UMIs, a cutoff based on coefficient-of-variation modelling across technical triplicates. Using fastp at Q25 and MiXCR, TCRdb reprocessed the public reads and kept productive beta chains. Entries that share a CDR3 protein sequence are merged under the most common genes and DNA. None of the V and J calls come from the authors' own analysis; TCRdb made them. The sample table holds approximately 23,000 distinct CDR3 sequences, of which around 9.3% were seen once. The top ten constitute roughly 22% of the sample.

The specimen sequenced was PBMCs. The rearranged chain carries TRBV12-3 or TRBV12-4 and TRBJ2-3, with 9 bases matching TRBD1. This receptor was obtained from a woman aged 55 to 70 with HTLV-1-associated myelopathy (HAM/TSP). The DNA sequence is as follows: TGTGCCAGCAGTTTCGATACAGGGGGCAGGGCAGATACGCAGTATTTT. It is translated as CASSFDTGGRADTQYF.